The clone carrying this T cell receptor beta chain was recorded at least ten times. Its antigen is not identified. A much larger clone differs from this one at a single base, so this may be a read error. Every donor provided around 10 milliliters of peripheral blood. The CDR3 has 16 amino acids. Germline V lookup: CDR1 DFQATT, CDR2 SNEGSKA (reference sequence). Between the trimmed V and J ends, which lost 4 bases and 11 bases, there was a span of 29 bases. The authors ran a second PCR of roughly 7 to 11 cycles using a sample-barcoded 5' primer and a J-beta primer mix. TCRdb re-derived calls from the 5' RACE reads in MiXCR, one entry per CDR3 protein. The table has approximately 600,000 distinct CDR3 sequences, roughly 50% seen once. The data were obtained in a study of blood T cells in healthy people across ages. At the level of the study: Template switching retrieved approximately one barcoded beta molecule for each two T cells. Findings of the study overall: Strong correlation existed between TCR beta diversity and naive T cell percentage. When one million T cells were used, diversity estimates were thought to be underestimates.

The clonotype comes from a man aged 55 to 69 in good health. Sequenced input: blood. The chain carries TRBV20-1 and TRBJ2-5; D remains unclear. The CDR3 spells CSATRRAATFHNEQYF. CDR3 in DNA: TGCAGTGCTACCCGCCGGGCGGCGACCTTTCACAATGAGCAGTACTTC.